This T cell receptor (beta chain) was recorded in a study of long-term antiretroviral therapy in people with HIV. Study as a whole: The 2015 immediate-ART recommendation was preceded by the earliest samples by about a decade. Study-level results: Absence of data on ART adherence, viral resistance or therapy changes was noted.

This clone was observed once. No antigen is known for it. Researchers ran immunoSEQ v3.0 at survey level. Profiled with immunoSEQ multiplex PCR; TCRdb holds only in-frame clones, not every one. The repertoire includes thousands of clones, about three quarters of them detected once, and approximately 8.3% sits in the top ten. The content of samples before DNA extraction was roughly 0.9-11 million cryopreserved PBMC. This CDR3 contains 14 residues. Germline V gene sequence: CDR1 ENHRY, CDR2 SYGVKD. The ends were cut back, 4 bases at V and 5 bases at J, with 11 bases in the middle. The sequencing used unsorted PBMCs, collected 0.1 years before starting antiretroviral therapy. The receptor's source is a man aged 18 to 30 with HIV. The V call is TRBV10-3, the J call TRBJ2-2; no clear D. DNA of the CDR3: TGTGCCATCAGTGGGGGTAGTGAAACCGGGGAGCTGTTTTTT. Translation: CAISGGSETGELFF.